These T cell receptor beta chains were read from a single sample in a study of molecular identifiers for immune sequencing clone quantification. TCRdb processed the PCR reads anew with MiXCR; each CDR3 protein has one entry. The profile shows about 640,000 distinct CDR3 sequences, nearly 20% of them singletons. Sequenced material: naive CD8+ T cells from blood, with Jurkat cell RNA spiked in. The receptors were gathered from a human donor in good health. Some libraries in this study had Jurkat cell RNA spiked in. The CDR3 runs from the conserved cysteine through the conserved F or W. D genes are given only for firm matches. Some rows mark clone size as missing; the rest say once, few, many or name a class of expanded clone.

V gene	D gene	J gene	clone size	CDR3 DNA	CDR3 protein
TRBV6-5	TRBD1	TRBJ2-3	many	TGTGCCAGCAGAACGACAGGGGGAGGAGATACGCAGTATTTT	CASRTTGGGDTQYF
TRBV2	TRBD1	TRBJ2-7	many	TGTGCCAGCAGTGACGAGGACAGGGGCTACGAGCAGTACTTC	CASSDEDRGYEQYF
TRBV4-3	TRBD2	TRBJ2-3	many	TGCGCCAGCAGCGAGGGACTAGCGGGGGCCACAGATACGCAGTATTTT	CASSEGLAGATDTQYF
TRBV20-1	NA	TRBJ2-7	few	TGCAGTGCCCTGTCGGAGACCCCCTACGAGCAGTACTTC	CSALSETPYEQYF
TRBV7-8	NA	TRBJ2-1	many	TGTGCCAGCAGCCCTTGGGACACCTACAATGAGCAGTTCTTC	CASSPWDTYNEQFF
TRBV20-1	TRBD1	TRBJ1-6	NA	TGCAGTGCCCTACAGGGGTATAATTCACCCCTCCACTTT	CSALQGYNSPLHF
TRBV27	TRBD2	TRBJ2-5	once	TGTGCCAGCAGTGCTTTGGCGGGGGAGCCGACCCAGTACTTC	CASSALAGEPTQYF
TRBV23-1	NA	TRBJ1-1	NA	TGCGCCAGCAGTCATCCAAGTCAATCGAACACTGAAGCTTTCTTT	CASSHPSQSNTEAFF
TRBV9	NA	TRBJ2-3	few	TGTGCCAGCAGCGTAGTGGGACGAGCTAGCACAGATACGCAGTATTTT	CASSVVGRASTDTQYF
TRBV6-2/TRBV6-3	TRBD2	TRBJ2-4	many	TGTGCCAGCAGGGGGACTAGCGTCCCCAAAAACATTCAGTACTTC	CASRGTSVPKNIQYF
TRBV19	NA	TRBJ2-7	NA	TGTGCCAGTAGTATAGGGTCTGGGGCTGTCGAGCAGTGCTTC	CASSIGSGAVEQCF
TRBV19	TRBD1	TRBJ1-1	many	TGTGCCAGTAGTATGGACAGGGGCACTGAAGCTTTCTTT	CASSMDRGTEAFF
TRBV19	TRBD1	TRBJ2-7	many	TGTGCCACCAGAACCGGGACAGGAGGCGAGCAGTACTTC	CATRTGTGGEQYF
TRBV20-1	TRBD2	TRBJ2-1	many	TGCAGTGTCCCTTCAGGGGCGGTCCCGGGACTAGCGGAGTACAATGAGCAGTTCTTC	CSVPSGAVPGLAEYNEQFF
TRBV28	NA	TRBJ2-7	NA	TGTGCCAGCAGTTTACCACACATCCAGGTGGGGGCCCCCTACGAGCAGTACTTC	CASSLPHIQVGAPYEQYF
TRBV29-1	NA	TRBJ2-7	many	TGCAGCGTTGAAGATATAGCCAGCTCCTACGAGCAGTACTTC	CSVEDIASSYEQYF
TRBV19	NA	TRBJ1-5	NA	TGTGCCGGTAGTATTGTGTTGCAGGGGAGCAATCAGCCCCAGCATTTT	CAGSIVLQGSNQPQHF
TRBV5-5	NA	TRBJ2-3	many	TGTGCCAGCAGCTCGCAGCCGCCTACTAGCACAGATACGCAGTATTTT	CASSSQPPTSTDTQYF
TRBV27	TRBD2	TRBJ2-7	many	TGTGCCAGCAGCCCGGGACTAGGGCTCTCCTACGAGCAGTACTTC	CASSPGLGLSYEQYF
TRBV6-5	NA	TRBJ2-7	many	TGTGCCAGCAGTGCCCCACAGTGGGAGGGGGCAAGTGAGCAGTACTTC	CASSAPQWEGASEQYF
TRBV5-6	NA	TRBJ1-4	few	TGTGCCAGCAGCTTGGTTAGGGAAGGAGCTAATGAAAAACTGTTTTTT	CASSLVREGANEKLFF
TRBV19	NA	TRBJ2-2	NA	TGTGCCAGTAGTATAGATCTATGGGGCAGGTTAACCGGGGAGCTGTTTTTT	CASSIDLWGRLTGELFF
TRBV4-3	NA	TRBJ2-5	many	TGCGCCAGCAGCCAAGAATGGGTTGAGGTCCAAGAGACCCAGTACTTC	CASSQEWVEVQETQYF
TRBV10-3	TRBD1	TRBJ2-7	few	TGTGCCATCGGGACAGGGGACTCCTACGAGCAGTACTTC	CAIGTGDSYEQYF
TRBV9	NA	TRBJ2-7	few	TGTGCCAGCAGCTCTACAGGGAGTTATTACTACGAGCAGTACTTC	CASSSTGSYYYEQYF
TRBV27	TRBD2	TRBJ2-1	NA	TGTGCCAGCAGTTCCGGACTAGCGGGTAATGAGCAGTTCTTC	CASSSGLAGNEQFF
TRBV9	NA	TRBJ2-7	NA	TGTGCCAGCGGAAACAGGGACCCCTACGAGCAGTACTTC	CASGNRDPYEQYF
TRBV7-9	NA	TRBJ1-6	many	TGTGCCAGCAGGCAGACCTCCTATAATTCACCCCTCCACTTT	CASRQTSYNSPLHF
TRBV29-1	NA	TRBJ1-2	NA	TGCAGCGTAGTGGAGGACTATGGCTACACCTTC	CSVVEDYGYTF
TRBV7-9	TRBD2	TRBJ2-3	few	TGTGCCAGCAGCTGGACTAGCGGGGTGAGAGATACGCAGTATTTT	CASSWTSGVRDTQYF
TRBV29-1	NA	TRBJ2-2	many	TGCAGCGTTGTTAAGACAGCCGACGGGGAGCTGTTTTTT	CSVVKTADGELFF
TRBV12-3/TRBV12-4	NA	TRBJ2-3	many	TGTGCCAGCAGTGCGGTCGGCACAGATACGCAGTATTTT	CASSAVGTDTQYF
TRBV20-1	NA	TRBJ2-1	NA	TGCAGTGCTCCAAACAGGGAGATGCCCTACAATGAGCAGTTCTTC	CSAPNREMPYNEQFF
TRBV5-6	NA	TRBJ1-1	NA	TGTGCCAGCAGCTGGGGGTCGGGGAACACTGAAGCTTTCTTT	CASSWGSGNTEAFF
TRBV27	TRBD1	TRBJ1-1	many	TGTGCCAGCAGTTTCCAGGGGGCCATGGACACTGAAGCTTTCTTT	CASSFQGAMDTEAFF
TRBV7-6	NA	TRBJ1-1	few	TGTGCCAGCACCCTGGCGGGAGTGAACACTGAAGCTTTCTTT	CASTLAGVNTEAFF
TRBV7-8	NA	TRBJ1-4	NA	TGTGCCAGCAGCTTAAGTTGTCGAGAGAGGAGGGAAAAACTGTTTTTT	CASSLSCRERREKLFF
TRBV4-3	NA	TRBJ1-4	few	TGCGCCAGCAGCCAAGTTAAAGTTTCGGGGGATAATGAAAAACTGTTTTTT	CASSQVKVSGDNEKLFF
TRBV4-1	TRBD1	TRBJ1-2	many	TGCGCCAGCAGCCAGGGACAGGGAAACTCCTGGGATGGCTACACCTTC	CASSQGQGNSWDGYTF
TRBV7-6	NA	TRBJ1-1	many	TGTGCCAGCAGCTTAGCAAGGGACGCAAACACTGAAGCTTTCTTT	CASSLARDANTEAFF
TRBV4-3	NA	TRBJ2-5	few	TGCGCCAGCAGCCAAGAGTGGCGGGGACTCCAAGAGACCCAGTACTTC	CASSQEWRGLQETQYF
TRBV7-2	NA	TRBJ1-6	NA	TGTGCCAGCAGCTTAGAGGAAGCCTATAATCCACCCCTCCACTTT	CASSLEEAYNPPLHF
TRBV28	TRBD1	TRBJ2-6	once	TGTGCCAGCAGTCAAACAGGGGGCTCTGGGGCCAACGTCCTGACTTTC	CASSQTGGSGANVLTF
TRBV2	NA	TRBJ1-4	NA	TGTGCCAGCAGTGTCCCCCCCCAGCTTGAAAAACTGTTTTTT	CASSVPPQLEKLFF
TRBV14	TRBD1	TRBJ1-2	many	TGTGCCAGCAGCCAAGATGGGACAGCCTATGGCTACACCTTC	CASSQDGTAYGYTF
TRBV20-1	NA	TRBJ1-5	many	TGCAGTGCTACCACGCCTGCAGGGAGTGATCAGCCCCAGCATTTT	CSATTPAGSDQPQHF
TRBV11-2	TRBD2	TRBJ2-2	NA	TGTGCCAGCAGCATTCTAGCGGGGCCCACCGGGGAGCTGTTTTTT	CASSILAGPTGELFF
TRBV25-1	NA	TRBJ1-4	many	TGTGCCAGCAGTGCCTCCTTATATGGAGGAGTTAATGAAAAACTGTTTTTT	CASSASLYGGVNEKLFF
TRBV5-6	NA	TRBJ1-2	few	TGTGCCAGCAGCTACAGGGCAGGGCAATTAGGCTACACCTTC	CASSYRAGQLGYTF
TRBV30	TRBD1	TRBJ2-7	NA	TGTGCCTGGAGGAAATATGGACAGGGCGGATTTTACGAGCAGTACTTC	CAWRKYGQGGFYEQYF
TRBV6-5	TRBD2	TRBJ2-3	many	TGTGCCAGCAGTTACGGTTTCGGGGGGTTCACAGATACGCAGTATTTT	CASSYGFGGFTDTQYF
TRBV10-3	NA	TRBJ2-3	NA	TGTGCCATCAGTGAGTCGAACCCCCCCGGGGATGGGAACACAGATACGCAGTATTTT	CAISESNPPGDGNTDTQYF